This T cell receptor beta chain was recorded in a study of T cell responses to AZD1222 COVID-19 vaccine. Study results and limitations: Compared with day 0, the breadth and depth of the Spike-specific TCR repertoire rose significantly after two doses of AZD1222.

Using immunoSEQ multiplex PCR, the repertoire was profiled, and TCRdb retains in-frame clones only, with some absent. The sample holds about 120,000 clones, around nine tenths seen once. The germline gives CDR1 KGHSH, CDR2 LQKENI. V gave up 4 bases and J gave up 5 bases, with 8 bases separating them. The CDR3 consists of 13 residues. Notes on this clone: Its antigen is unidentified.

Pooled in the analysis were second doses at about 4 or about 12 weeks. The V call is TRBV18, the J call TRBJ1-4; D gene ambiguous. This material consisted of peripheral blood, taken 28 days after the second AZD1222 dose. The TCR sequence derives from an adult who received the AZD1222 COVID-19 vaccine. The CDR3 DNA follows: TGTGCCAGCTCACGGGGAACCAATGAAAAACTGTTTTTT. It yields the protein CASSRGTNEKLFF. The full variable domain, with the rest looked up from reference TRBV18 and TRBJ1-4, is NAGVMQNPRHLVRRRGQEARLRCSPMKGHSHVYWYRQLPEEGLKFMVYLQKENIIDESGMPKERFSAEFPKEGPSILRIQQVVRGDSAAYFCASSRGTNEKLFFGSGTQLSVL.